The clone carrying this T cell receptor (beta chain) was picked up a small number of times. Authors' methods: Reference gene primer amplification gave estimated nucleated cell counts. Here immunoSEQ multiplex PCR was the method, and the copy in TCRdb shows in-frame clones only, minus some. V, J and clone size are taken as reported in that table, and D and trimming were inferred from the DNA itself. Here the sample spans some 350,000 clones, about 90% being singletons. This record comes from a study of blood T cell repertoires in COVID-19. Study background: In each case, the material was cDNA or gDNA derived from T cells, B-cell-depleted T cells, or PBMCs.

The CDR3 consists of 14 residues. CDR1 and CDR2 from the germline V gene are MNHEY and SMNVEV (reference sequence). Between the trimmed V and J ends, which lost 4 bases and 8 bases, there was a span of 15 bases. The material sequenced was peripheral blood. The receptor comes from a man younger than 35 with active or convalescent COVID-19. V usage is TRBV27 and J usage is TRBJ2-1, with D maybe TRBD2 (5 bases). In DNA, the CDR3 is TGTGCCAGCAGTTCCCTGACTACGCTTGATGAGCAGTTCTTC. Translation gives CASSSLTTLDEQFF.